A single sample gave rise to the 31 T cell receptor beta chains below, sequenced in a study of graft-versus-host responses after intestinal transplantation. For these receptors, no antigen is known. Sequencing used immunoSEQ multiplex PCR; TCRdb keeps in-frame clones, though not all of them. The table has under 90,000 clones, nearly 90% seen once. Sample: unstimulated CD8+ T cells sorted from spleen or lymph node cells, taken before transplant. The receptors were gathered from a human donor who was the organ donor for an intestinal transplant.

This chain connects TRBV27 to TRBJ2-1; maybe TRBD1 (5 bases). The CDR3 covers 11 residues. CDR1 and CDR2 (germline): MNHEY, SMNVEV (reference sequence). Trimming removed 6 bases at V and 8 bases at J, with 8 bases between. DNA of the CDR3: TGTGCCAGCAGCCTAGGGGATGAGCAGTTCTTC. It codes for CASSLGDEQFF.

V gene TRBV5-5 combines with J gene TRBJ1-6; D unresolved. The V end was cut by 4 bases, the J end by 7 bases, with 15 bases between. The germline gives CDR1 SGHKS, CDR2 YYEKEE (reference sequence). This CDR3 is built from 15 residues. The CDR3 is CASSLAENRNSPLHF. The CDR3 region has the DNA TGTGCCAGCAGCCTCGCCGAGAACAGAAATTCACCCCTCCACTTT.

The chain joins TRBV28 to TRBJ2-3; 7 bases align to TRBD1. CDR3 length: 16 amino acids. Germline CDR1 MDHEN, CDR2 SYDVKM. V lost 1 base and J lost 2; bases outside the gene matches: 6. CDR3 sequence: CASSLLQGWDTDTQYF. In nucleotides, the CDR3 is TGTGCCAGCAGTTTATTACAGGGGTGGGACACAGATACGCAGTATTTT.

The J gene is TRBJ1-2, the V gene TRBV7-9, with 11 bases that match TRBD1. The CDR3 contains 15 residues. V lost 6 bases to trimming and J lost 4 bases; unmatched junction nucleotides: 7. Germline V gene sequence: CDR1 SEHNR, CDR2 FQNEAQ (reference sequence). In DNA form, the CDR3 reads TGTGCCAGCAGGCCCCTGGACAGGGGGCTCTATGGCTACACCTTC. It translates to CASRPLDRGLYGYTF.

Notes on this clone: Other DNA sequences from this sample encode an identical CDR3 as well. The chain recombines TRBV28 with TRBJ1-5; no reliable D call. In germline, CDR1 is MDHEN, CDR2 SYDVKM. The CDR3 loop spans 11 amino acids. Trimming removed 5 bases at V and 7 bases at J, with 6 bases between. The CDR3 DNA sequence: TGTGCCAGCAGTCCGGGACAGCCCCAGCATTTT. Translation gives CASSPGQPQHF.

CDR3 bases: TGTGCCAGCAGTTATGCGAGCTCCTACAATGAGCAGTTCTTC. Translated: CASSYASSYNEQFF. The chain uses TRBV6-5 and TRBJ2-1; D gene ambiguous. With 3 bases removed from V and 0 bases from J, the gap between germline ends came to 6 bases. This CDR3 has 14 residues. The V gene's germline CDR1 is MNHEY and CDR2 SVGAGI.

The CDR3 region has the DNA TGTGCCAGCAGTCAAGGGGCATCCTACAATGAGCAGTTCTTC. Translated: CASSQGASYNEQFF. This chain connects TRBV6-1 to TRBJ2-1, with D possibly being TRBD1 (5 bases). The germline V gene has CDR1 MNHNS and CDR2 SASEGT. CDR3 length: 14 amino acids. Trimming removed 5 bases at V and 1 base at J, with 9 bases between.

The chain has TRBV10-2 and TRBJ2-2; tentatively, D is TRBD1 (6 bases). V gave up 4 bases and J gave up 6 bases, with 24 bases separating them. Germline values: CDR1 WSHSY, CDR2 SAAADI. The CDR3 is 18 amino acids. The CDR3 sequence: CASSVRFRGKIWPGELFF. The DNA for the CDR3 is TGCGCCAGCAGTGTACGTTTTAGGGGGAAAATATGGCCCGGGGAGCTGTTTTTT.

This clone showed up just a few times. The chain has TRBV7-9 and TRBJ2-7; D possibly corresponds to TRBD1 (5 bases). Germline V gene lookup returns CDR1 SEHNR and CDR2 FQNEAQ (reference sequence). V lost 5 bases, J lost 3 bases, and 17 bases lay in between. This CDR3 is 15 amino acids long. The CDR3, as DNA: TGTGCCAGCAGCCCACCCGGGTCAGGGAACTACGAGCAGTACGTC. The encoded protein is CASSPPGSGNYEQYV.

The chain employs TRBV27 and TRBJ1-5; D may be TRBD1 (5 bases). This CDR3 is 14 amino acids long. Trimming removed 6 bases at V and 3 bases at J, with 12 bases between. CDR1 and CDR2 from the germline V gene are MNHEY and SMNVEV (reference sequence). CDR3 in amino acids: CASRLQGTNQPQHF. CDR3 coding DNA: TGTGCCAGCAGATTGCAGGGAACCAATCAGCCCCAGCATTTT.

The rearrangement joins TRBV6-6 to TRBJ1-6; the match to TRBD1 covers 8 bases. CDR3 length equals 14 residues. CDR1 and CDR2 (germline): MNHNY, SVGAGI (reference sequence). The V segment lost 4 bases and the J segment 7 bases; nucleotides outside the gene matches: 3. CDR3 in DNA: TGTGCCAGCAGTTTACAGGGGGAAAATTCACCCCTCCACTTT. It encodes CASSLQGENSPLHF.

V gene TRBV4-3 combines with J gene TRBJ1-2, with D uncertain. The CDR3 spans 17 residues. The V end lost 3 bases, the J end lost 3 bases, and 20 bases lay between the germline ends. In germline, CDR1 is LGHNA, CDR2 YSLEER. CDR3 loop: CASSHYPEVQEDYGYTF. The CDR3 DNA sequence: TGCGCCAGCAGCCACTACCCTGAAGTCCAGGAAGACTATGGCTACACCTTC.

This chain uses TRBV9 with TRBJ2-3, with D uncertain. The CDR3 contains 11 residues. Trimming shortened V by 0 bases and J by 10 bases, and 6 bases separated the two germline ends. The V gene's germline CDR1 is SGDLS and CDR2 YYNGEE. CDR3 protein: CASSVDEAQYF. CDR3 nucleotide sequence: TGTGCCAGCAGCGTAGACGAGGCGCAGTATTTT.

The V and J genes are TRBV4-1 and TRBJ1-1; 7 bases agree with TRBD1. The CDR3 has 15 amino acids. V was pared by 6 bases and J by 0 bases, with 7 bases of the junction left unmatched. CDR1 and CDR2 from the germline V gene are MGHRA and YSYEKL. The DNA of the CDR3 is TGCGCCAGCAGACGGGACAGTGGGCTGAACACTGAAGCTTTCTTT. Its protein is CASRRDSGLNTEAFF.

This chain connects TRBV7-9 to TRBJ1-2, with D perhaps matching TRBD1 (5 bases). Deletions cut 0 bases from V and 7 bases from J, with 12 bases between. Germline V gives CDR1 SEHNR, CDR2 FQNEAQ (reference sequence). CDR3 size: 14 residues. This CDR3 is CASSLAGGVGGYTF. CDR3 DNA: TGTGCCAGCAGCTTAGCGGGAGGGGTCGGTGGCTACACCTTC.

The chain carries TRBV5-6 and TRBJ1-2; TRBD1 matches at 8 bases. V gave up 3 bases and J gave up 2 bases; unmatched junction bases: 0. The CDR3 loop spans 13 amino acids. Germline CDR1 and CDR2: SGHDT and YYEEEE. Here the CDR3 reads CASSWTGNYGYTF. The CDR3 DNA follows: TGTGCCAGCAGCTGGACAGGGAACTATGGCTACACCTTC.

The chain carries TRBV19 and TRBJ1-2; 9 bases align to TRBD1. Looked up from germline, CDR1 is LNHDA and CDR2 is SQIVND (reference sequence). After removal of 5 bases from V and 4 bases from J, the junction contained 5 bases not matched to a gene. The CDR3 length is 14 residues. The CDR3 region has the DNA TGTGCCAGTAGTGTTTCGACAGGGGGCTATGGCTACACCTTC. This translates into CASSVSTGGYGYTF.

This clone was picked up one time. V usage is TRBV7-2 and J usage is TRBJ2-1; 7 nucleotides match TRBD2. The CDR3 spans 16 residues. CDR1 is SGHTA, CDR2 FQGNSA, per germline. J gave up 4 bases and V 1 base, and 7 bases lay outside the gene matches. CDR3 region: CASSLVASGKYNEQFF. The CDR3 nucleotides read TGTGCCAGCAGCTTAGTGGCTAGCGGAAAATACAATGAGCAGTTCTTC.

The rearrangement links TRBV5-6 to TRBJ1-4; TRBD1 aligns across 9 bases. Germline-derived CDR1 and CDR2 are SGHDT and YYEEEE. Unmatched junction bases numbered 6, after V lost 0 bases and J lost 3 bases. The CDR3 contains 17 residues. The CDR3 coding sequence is TGTGCCAGCAGCTTGGAAGTACAGGGGGCTCCTAATGAAAAACTGTTTTTT. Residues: CASSLEVQGAPNEKLFF.

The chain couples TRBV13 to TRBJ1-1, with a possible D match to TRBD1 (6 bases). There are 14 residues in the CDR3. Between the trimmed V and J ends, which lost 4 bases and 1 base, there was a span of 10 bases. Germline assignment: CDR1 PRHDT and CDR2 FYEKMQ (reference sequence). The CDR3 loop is CASSYLQGNTEAFF. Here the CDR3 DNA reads TGTGCCAGCAGCTATCTACAGGGGAACACTGAAGCTTTCTTT.

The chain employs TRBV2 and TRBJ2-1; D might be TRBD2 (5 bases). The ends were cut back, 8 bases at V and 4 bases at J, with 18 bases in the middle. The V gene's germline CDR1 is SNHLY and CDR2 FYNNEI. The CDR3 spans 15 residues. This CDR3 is CASVARGTGYNEQFF. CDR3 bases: TGTGCCAGCGTCGCTCGGGGTACGGGATACAATGAGCAGTTCTTC.

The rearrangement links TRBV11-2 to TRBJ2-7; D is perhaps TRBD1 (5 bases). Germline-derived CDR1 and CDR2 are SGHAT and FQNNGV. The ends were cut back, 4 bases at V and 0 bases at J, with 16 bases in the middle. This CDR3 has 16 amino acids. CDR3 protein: CASSSEVRGSSYEQYV. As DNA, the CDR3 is TGTGCCAGCAGCTCAGAAGTTAGGGGCAGCTCCTACGAGCAGTACGTC.

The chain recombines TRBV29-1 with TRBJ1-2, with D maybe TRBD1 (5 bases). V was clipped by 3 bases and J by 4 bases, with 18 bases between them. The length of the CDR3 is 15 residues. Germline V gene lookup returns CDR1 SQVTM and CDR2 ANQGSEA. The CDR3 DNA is TGCAGCGTTGAGGAACTCGCAGGGATGGGCTATGGCTACACCTTC. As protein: CSVEELAGMGYGYTF.

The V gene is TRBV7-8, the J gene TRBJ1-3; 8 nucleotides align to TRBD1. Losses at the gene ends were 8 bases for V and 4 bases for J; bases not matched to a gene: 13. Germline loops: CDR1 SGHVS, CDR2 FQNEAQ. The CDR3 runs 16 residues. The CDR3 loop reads CASGVFDRGSGNTIYF. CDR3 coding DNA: TGTGCCAGCGGAGTATTTGACAGGGGCTCAGGAAACACCATATATTTT.

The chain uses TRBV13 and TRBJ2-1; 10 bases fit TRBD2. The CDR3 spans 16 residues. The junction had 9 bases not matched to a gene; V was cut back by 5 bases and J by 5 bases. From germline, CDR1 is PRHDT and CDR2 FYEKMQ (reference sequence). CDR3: CASSPMGLASDNEQFF. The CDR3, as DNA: TGTGCCAGCAGCCCAATGGGACTAGCGTCGGACAATGAGCAGTTCTTC.

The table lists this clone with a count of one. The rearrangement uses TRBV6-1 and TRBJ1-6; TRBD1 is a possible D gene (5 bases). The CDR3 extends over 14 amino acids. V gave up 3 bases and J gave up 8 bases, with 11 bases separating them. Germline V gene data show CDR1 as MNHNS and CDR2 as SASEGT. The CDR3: CASSDREEDSPLHF. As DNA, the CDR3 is TGTGCCAGCAGTGACAGGGAAGAGGATTCACCCCTCCACTTT.

DNA for the CDR3: TGTGCCAGCAGCCCGCAATCGAGACACGAGCAGTACGTC. Translation gives CASSPQSRHEQYV. The chain employs TRBV7-8 and TRBJ2-7; no reliable D call. The V end was cut by 5 bases, the J end by 5 bases, with 13 bases between. Germline V lookup: CDR1 SGHVS, CDR2 FQNEAQ. CDR3 length: 13 amino acids.

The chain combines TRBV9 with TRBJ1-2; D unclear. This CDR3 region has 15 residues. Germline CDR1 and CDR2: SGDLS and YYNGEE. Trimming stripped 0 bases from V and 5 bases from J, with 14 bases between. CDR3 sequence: CASSVGGNGGYGYTF. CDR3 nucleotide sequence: TGTGCCAGCAGCGTAGGAGGCAACGGAGGATATGGCTACACCTTC.

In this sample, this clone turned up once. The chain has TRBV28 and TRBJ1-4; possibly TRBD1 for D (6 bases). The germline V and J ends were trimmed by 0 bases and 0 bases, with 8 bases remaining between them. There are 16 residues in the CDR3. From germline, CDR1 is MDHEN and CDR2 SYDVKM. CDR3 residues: CASSLWDSATNEKLFF. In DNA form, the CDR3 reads TGTGCCAGCAGTTTATGGGACAGCGCAACTAATGAAAAACTGTTTTTT.

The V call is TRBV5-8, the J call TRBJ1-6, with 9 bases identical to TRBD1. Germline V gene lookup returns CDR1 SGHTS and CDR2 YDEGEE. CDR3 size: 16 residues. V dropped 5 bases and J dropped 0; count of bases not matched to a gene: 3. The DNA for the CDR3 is TGTGCCAGCAGACGGACAGGGGCCTCCTATAATTCACCCCTCCACTTT. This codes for CASRRTGASYNSPLHF.

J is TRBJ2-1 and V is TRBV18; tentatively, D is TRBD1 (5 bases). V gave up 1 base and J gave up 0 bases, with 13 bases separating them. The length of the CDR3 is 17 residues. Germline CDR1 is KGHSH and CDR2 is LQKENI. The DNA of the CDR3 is TGTGCCAGCTCACCACGGGGCCCACTGAGCTCCTACAATGAGCAGTTCTTC. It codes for CASSPRGPLSSYNEQFF.